The clone carrying this TCR beta chain was seen ten or more times. Its antigen is still unknown. It was RNA transcripts that yielded the amplified TCR beta CDR3 regions. Carried out on the TCR CDR3, a first-round RT-PCR used the HTBI primer set. TCRdb re-analysed the multiplex PCR reads in MiXCR, keeping a single row per CDR3 protein. The data contain 480,000 or so distinct CDR3 sequences, over 35% of them singletons. The entry originates in a study of T cells in Graves' hyperthyroidism and ophthalmopathy. Study-wide findings and caveats: Blood also contained most expanded thyroid clonotypes above 0.001.

The germline CDR1 and CDR2 sequences are KGHDR and SFDVKD. J gave up 5 bases and V 5 bases, and 7 bases lay outside the gene matches. The CDR3 contains 14 residues. Pregnant or lactating patients were excluded, as were those with uncontrolled infection or other autoimmune disease. Each diagnosis was grounded in clinical symptoms, serum thyroxine and TRAb, thyroid ultrasound, and orbital computed tomography. The receptor's source is an adult woman with Graves' disease, either hyperthyroidism or ophthalmopathy (not recorded which). The chain couples TRBV24-1 to TRBJ2-5, with 7 positions matching TRBD1. Sequencing was performed on peripheral blood or thyroid tissue (not recorded which). CDR3 DNA sequence: TGTGCCACCAGTGGAACAGGGGTCGGGGAGACCCAGTACTTC. This encodes CATSGTGVGETQYF.